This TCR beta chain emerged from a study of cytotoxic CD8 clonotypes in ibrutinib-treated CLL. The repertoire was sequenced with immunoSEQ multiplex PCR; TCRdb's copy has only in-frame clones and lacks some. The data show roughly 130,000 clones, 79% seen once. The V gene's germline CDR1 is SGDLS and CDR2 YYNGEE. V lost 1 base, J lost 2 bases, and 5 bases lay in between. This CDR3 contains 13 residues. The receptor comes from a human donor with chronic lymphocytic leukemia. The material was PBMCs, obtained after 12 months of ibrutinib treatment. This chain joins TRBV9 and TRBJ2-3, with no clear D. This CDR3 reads CASSVYDTDTQYF. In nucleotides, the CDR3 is TGTGCCAGCAGCGTATACGACACAGATACGCAGTATTTT.